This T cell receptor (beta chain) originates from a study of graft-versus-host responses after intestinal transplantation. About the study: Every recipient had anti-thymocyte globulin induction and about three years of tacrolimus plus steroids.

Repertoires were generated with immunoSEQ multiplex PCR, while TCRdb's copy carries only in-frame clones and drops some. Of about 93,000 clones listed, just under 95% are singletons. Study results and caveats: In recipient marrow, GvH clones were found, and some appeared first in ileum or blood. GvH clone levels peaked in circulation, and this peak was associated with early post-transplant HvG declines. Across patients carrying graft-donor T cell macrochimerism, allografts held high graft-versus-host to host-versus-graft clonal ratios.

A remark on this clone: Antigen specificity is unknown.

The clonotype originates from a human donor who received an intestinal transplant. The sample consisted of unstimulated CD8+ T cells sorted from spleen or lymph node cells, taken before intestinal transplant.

CDR3 protein: CASSLPTSGTDTQYF. The CDR3 coding sequence is TGTGCCAGCAGCTTGCCGACTAGCGGCACAGATACGCAGTATTTT. The rearrangement uses TRBV5-6 and TRBJ2-3; TRBD2 agrees at 8 bases. The V gene end was trimmed by 1 base and the J gene end by 1 base; junction bases not matched to a gene: 2. The CDR3 has 15 residues. From germline, CDR1 is SGHDT and CDR2 YYEEEE.